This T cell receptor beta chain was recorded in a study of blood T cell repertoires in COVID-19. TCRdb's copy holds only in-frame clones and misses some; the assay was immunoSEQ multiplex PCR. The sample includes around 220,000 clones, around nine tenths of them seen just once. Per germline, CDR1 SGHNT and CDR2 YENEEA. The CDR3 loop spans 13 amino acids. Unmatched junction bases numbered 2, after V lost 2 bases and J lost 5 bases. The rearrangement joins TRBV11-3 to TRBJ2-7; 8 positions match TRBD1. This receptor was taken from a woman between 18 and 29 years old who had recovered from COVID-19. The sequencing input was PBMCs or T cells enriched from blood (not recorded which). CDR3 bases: TGTGCCAGCAGCTTACCAGGGGGCAACGAGCAGTACTTC. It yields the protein CASSLPGGNEQYF.